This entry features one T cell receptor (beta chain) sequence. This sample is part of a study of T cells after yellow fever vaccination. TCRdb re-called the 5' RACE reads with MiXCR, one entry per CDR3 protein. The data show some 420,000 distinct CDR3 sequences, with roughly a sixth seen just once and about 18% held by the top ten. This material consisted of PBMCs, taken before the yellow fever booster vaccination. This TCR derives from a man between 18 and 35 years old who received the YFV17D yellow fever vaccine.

In nucleotides, the CDR3 is TGTGCCAGCAGTGGGACAGGCTGGGGCAATCAGCCCCAGCATTTT. Translation: CASSGTGWGNQPQHF. This chain connects TRBV6-1 to TRBJ1-5, with 7 positions matching TRBD1. Per germline, CDR1 MNHNS and CDR2 SASEGT. Unmatched junction bases numbered 5, after V lost 4 bases and J lost 2 bases. The CDR3 totals 15 residues.